Listed here are 30 T cell receptor beta chains from one sample, sequenced in a study of blood T cell repertoires in COVID-19. The assay was immunoSEQ multiplex PCR, and TCRdb's table has in-frame clones only and misses some. The table records roughly 160,000 clones, approximately 90% of them present only once. The sequenced sample was peripheral blood. These receptor sequences come from a woman in her seventies with COVID-19, enrolled during active disease.

The chain has TRBV7-9 and TRBJ2-1, with TRBD2 matching over 13 bases. Trimming removed 6 bases from V and 8 bases from J; junction bases left unmatched: 4. The CDR3 spans 14 residues. Germline CDR1 reads SEHNR; CDR2 reads FQNEAQ (reference sequence). CDR3 amino acids: CASRTSGGRDEQFF. The CDR3 region has the DNA TGTGCCAGCAGGACTAGCGGGGGGCGCGATGAGCAGTTCTTC.

The rearrangement joins TRBV7-2 to TRBJ1-5, with TRBD1 matching over 7 bases. The germline V gene has CDR1 SGHTA and CDR2 FQGNSA. The J segment lost 1 base and the V segment lost 6 bases, leaving 9 bases of the junction unmatched. The CDR3 sequence is 16 residues long. CDR3 region: CASRSATGASNQPQHF. CDR3 nucleotides: TGTGCCAGCAGGTCCGCTACAGGGGCGAGCAATCAGCCCCAGCATTTT. Full variable domain (rest looked up from reference TRBV7-2 and TRBJ1-5): GAGVSQSPSNKVTEKGKDVELRCDPISGHTALYWYRQSLGQGLEFLIYFQGNSAPDKSGLPSDRFSAERTGGSVSTLTIQRTQQEDSAVYLCASRSATGASNQPQHFGDGTRLSIL.

The chain couples TRBV7-3 to TRBJ1-1, with 7 bases aligning to TRBD1. Germline V gives CDR1 SGHTA, CDR2 FQGTGA. V trimming: 4 bases; J trimming: 5 bases; junction bases outside the gene matches: 10. The CDR3 contains 15 residues. The CDR3: CASSSQGVRGTEAFF. The CDR3 region has the DNA TGTGCCAGCAGCTCCCAGGGGGTGAGGGGAACTGAAGCTTTCTTT.

The CDR3 is CAIKAGGFDEQFF. The DNA for the CDR3 is TGTGCCATCAAAGCAGGGGGCTTCGATGAGCAGTTCTTC. This chain connects TRBV10-3 to TRBJ2-1, with 8 bases aligning to TRBD1. The V gene's germline CDR1 is ENHRY and CDR2 SYGVKD. CDR3 length: 13 amino acids. The V segment lost 7 bases and the J segment 8 bases; nucleotides outside the gene matches: 7.

This chain links TRBV19 with TRBJ2-3; TRBD2 matches at 8 bases. The CDR3 has 16 residues. V lost 6 bases, J lost 0 bases, and 8 bases stayed unmatched. Germline V lookup: CDR1 LNHDA, CDR2 SQIVND (reference sequence). The CDR3 nucleotides read TGTGCCAGTAGCCGTACTAGCGGATCTAGCACAGATACGCAGTATTTT. It translates to CASSRTSGSSTDTQYF.

The chain carries TRBV10-2 and TRBJ1-1, with 8 bases that match TRBD1. Trimming cost V 2 bases and J 1 base; bases outside gene matches: 0. Germline CDR1 WSHSY, CDR2 SAAADI. CDR3 length equals 14 residues. In DNA, the CDR3 is TGCGCCAGCAGTGAGGGACAGGGGAACACTGAAGCTTTCTTT. It codes for CASSEGQGNTEAFF.

This clone was counted a few times. The genes are TRBV7-6 and TRBJ1-5, with D possibly matching TRBD1 (6 bases). The CDR3 is 13 amino acids. From germline, CDR1 is SGHVS and CDR2 FNYEAQ. V dropped 1 base and J dropped 9 bases, with 10 bases sitting between them. The CDR3 DNA reads as TGTGCCAGCAGCTTAGGGACAGTAGGGCCCCAGCATTTT. Its translation: CASSLGTVGPQHF.

V gene TRBV30 combines with J gene TRBJ2-2, with D hard to call. CDR1 and CDR2 (germline): GTSNPN, SVGIG (reference sequence). Trimming left V 3 bases short and J 3 bases short, with 8 bases between. CDR3 size: 13 residues. CDR3 amino acids: CAWRERYTGELFF. DNA of the CDR3: TGTGCCTGGAGGGAGAGGTACACCGGGGAGCTGTTTTTT.

The V and J genes are TRBV16 and TRBJ1-2; D is ambiguous. Trimming pared 4 bases from V and 4 bases from J, leaving 13 bases between. The germline gives CDR1 KGHSY, CDR2 FQNENV. This CDR3 region has 14 residues. CDR3 DNA sequence: TGTGCCAGCAGCCGCCCCGGAGGGCTCTATGGCTACACCTTC. Its protein product is CASSRPGGLYGYTF.

The count of this clone is one. V and J are TRBV7-9 and TRBJ2-3; 7 positions agree with TRBD1. The CDR3 spans 16 residues. The ends lost 5 bases at V and 2 bases at J; junction bases unmatched: 10. The germline V gene encodes CDR1 SEHNR and CDR2 FQNEAQ (reference sequence). CDR3 in amino acids: CASSPGQAKNTDTQYF. The CDR3 nucleotides read TGTGCCAGCAGCCCCGGACAGGCTAAAAACACAGATACGCAGTATTTT.

This clone was counted only a few times. CDR3 amino acids: CASSRGSVDEKLFF. CDR3 bases: TGTGCCAGCAGTAGAGGGAGTGTGGATGAAAAACTGTTTTTT. The chain links TRBV6-5 to TRBJ1-4, with unresolved D. This CDR3 has 14 residues. Germline CDR1 MNHEY, CDR2 SVGAGI. Trimming cost V 5 bases and J 6 bases, with 13 bases left between them.

The table lists this clone with a count of one. The rearrangement joins TRBV7-2 to TRBJ1-2; 8 bases line up with TRBD1. CDR1 and CDR2 from the germline V gene are SGHTA and FQGNSA. V shed 2 bases, J shed 8 bases, and the junction held 13 bases outside the gene matches. This CDR3 region has 16 residues. In DNA, the CDR3 is TGTGCCAGCAGCTTAACGCCAACAGGGGGACTATGGGGCTACACCTTC. The encoded protein is CASSLTPTGGLWGYTF.

This chain uses TRBV9 with TRBJ2-2; 11 bases fit TRBD1. The length of the CDR3 is 15 residues. CDR1 is SGDLS and CDR2 is YYNGEE in the germline V gene. Trimming removed 4 bases from V and 7 bases from J; junction bases left unmatched: 6. CDR3 coding DNA: TGTGCCAGCAGCCCCCGGACAGGGGGCAACGGGGAGCTGTTTTTT. Amino acids: CASSPRTGGNGELFF.

V is TRBV2 and J is TRBJ2-7, with D possibly matching TRBD1 (7 bases). From germline, CDR1 is SNHLY and CDR2 FYNNEI. This CDR3 is built from 15 residues. Trimming shortened V by 7 bases and J by 0 bases, and 16 bases separated the two germline ends. The CDR3 is CASKQGRTGSYEQYF. CDR3 sequence (DNA): TGTGCCAGCAAGCAAGGGAGGACAGGCTCCTACGAGCAGTACTTC.

CDR3 sequence reads: CAISEAAGENEKLFF. For the CDR3, the DNA is TGTGCCATCAGTGAGGCGGCAGGGGAAAATGAAAAACTGTTTTTT. The V gene is TRBV10-3, the J gene TRBJ1-4, with D possibly being TRBD1 (6 bases). Germline loops: CDR1 ENHRY, CDR2 SYGVKD. The CDR3 totals 15 residues. V was shortened by 2 bases and J by 5 bases, with 12 bases between the two germline ends.

As regards this clone: One end of the junction fails to match germline, which may point to a read error. The rearrangement links TRBV19 to TRBJ1-4; 8 bases agree with TRBD1. The CDR3 spans 16 residues. Germline values: CDR1 LNHDA, CDR2 SQIVND (reference sequence). CDR3 amino acids: CASSIAGQGPYEKLFF. The CDR3 DNA reads as TGTGCCAGTAGCATAGCTGGACAGGGTCCCTATGAAAAACTGTTTTTT.

This clone was seen a handful of times. The V call is TRBV7-9, the J call TRBJ1-6; D is uncertain. The CDR3 is 11 amino acids. Per germline, CDR1 SEHNR and CDR2 FQNEAQ (reference sequence). The V and J ends lost 5 bases and 13 bases respectively, with 9 bases between them. Here the CDR3 reads CASSPEAPLHF. CDR3 DNA sequence: TGTGCCAGCAGCCCTGAAGCGCCCCTCCACTTT.

The V call is TRBV29-1, the J call TRBJ2-7, with 10 bases aligning to TRBD1. The CDR3 extends over 12 amino acids. The V gene end was trimmed by 6 bases and the J gene end by 6 bases; junction bases not matched to a gene: 5. Germline-derived CDR1 and CDR2 are SQVTM and ANQGSEA. CDR3 residues: CSVAGTGAEQYF. The CDR3 bases are TGCAGCGTGGCCGGGACAGGGGCCGAGCAGTACTTC.

There are a few counts of this clone. The V and J genes are TRBV28 and TRBJ1-1; D possibly corresponds to TRBD1 (6 bases). The ends were cut back, 6 bases at V and 1 base at J, with 12 bases in the middle. Germline-derived CDR1 and CDR2 are MDHEN and SYDVKM. CDR3 length: 14 amino acids. The CDR3 loop is CASRPGGGNTEAFF. As DNA, the CDR3 is TGTGCCAGCAGGCCGGGAGGGGGGAACACTGAAGCTTTCTTT.

This rearrangement joins TRBV23-1 to TRBJ2-5, with unresolved D. TRBV23-1 is labeled an ORF, and its function is uncertain. V was shortened by 3 bases and J by 5 bases, with 16 bases between the two germline ends. The CDR3 extends over 15 amino acids. CDR3 sequence reads: CASSHSSPRWETQYF. The CDR3 DNA sequence: TGCGCCAGCAGTCATTCCAGTCCACGATGGGAGACCCAGTACTTC.

The CDR3 nucleotides are TGTGCCATTAAATATGGACCGGGACAGGGGGCAGATGGCTACACCTTC. Protein product: CAIKYGPGQGADGYTF. J is TRBJ1-2 and V is TRBV28, with TRBD1 matching over 12 bases. There are 16 residues in the CDR3. Losses at the gene ends were 10 bases for V and 6 bases for J; bases not matched to a gene: 15. Germline assignment: CDR1 MDHEN and CDR2 SYDVKM.

This rearrangement joins TRBV28 to TRBJ2-7; 7 bases agree with TRBD2. The germline V gene has CDR1 MDHEN and CDR2 SYDVKM. J was trimmed by 4 bases and V by 5 bases; bases with no gene match: 17. The CDR3 covers 17 residues. The CDR3 region has the DNA TGTGCCAGCAGTAAGGAGCGGGGTGGGTTCTCGGGGTACGAGCAGTACTTC. This gives the protein CASSKERGGFSGYEQYF.

The CDR3 DNA is TGCGCCAGCAGCCAACCCAGGGTGTCCTATAATTCACCCCTCCACTTT. Its protein product is CASSQPRVSYNSPLHF. The chain carries TRBV4-1 and TRBJ1-6; D possibly corresponds to TRBD1 (5 bases). V dropped 2 bases and J dropped 1 base, with 9 bases sitting between them. Germline loops: CDR1 MGHRA, CDR2 YSYEKL. The CDR3 loop spans 16 amino acids.

The table lists this clone with a count of one. The chain uses TRBV20-1 and TRBJ1-1, with D maybe TRBD1 (6 bases). V lost 3 bases and J 11 bases, leaving 13 bases between the germline ends. Germline assignment: CDR1 DFQATT and CDR2 SNEGSKA (reference sequence). This CDR3 is 11 amino acids long. The CDR3, as DNA: TGCAGTGCTAGTTCCAGGGGCGACGCTTTCTTT. Translated: CSASSRGDAFF.

The gene calls are TRBV5-4 and TRBJ2-2; 7 bases agree with TRBD1. The CDR3 has 14 amino acids. With 3 bases clipped from V and 4 bases from J, the junction kept 3 bases outside the gene matches. Germline CDR1 SGHNT, CDR2 YYREEE (reference sequence). The CDR3 is CASSSTGVTGELFF. The DNA for the CDR3 is TGTGCCAGCAGCTCCACAGGGGTCACCGGGGAGCTGTTTTTT.

The V call is TRBV5-6, the J call TRBJ2-2, with 8 bases that match TRBD1. Germline CDR1 SGHDT, CDR2 YYEEEE. J lost 4 bases, V lost 0 bases, and 2 bases had no gene match. This CDR3 has 15 residues. CDR3 residues: CASSLGTGSTGELFF. For the CDR3, the DNA is TGTGCCAGCAGCTTGGGGACAGGGAGCACCGGGGAGCTGTTTTTT.

The V and J genes are TRBV19 and TRBJ2-7; D is uncertain. This CDR3 comprises 11 residues. Germline V gene lookup returns CDR1 LNHDA and CDR2 SQIVND (reference sequence). The ends were cut back, 1 base at V and 8 bases at J, with 6 bases in the middle. CDR3: CASSIGGKQYF. For the CDR3, the DNA is TGTGCCAGTAGTATAGGAGGCAAGCAGTACTTC.

The chain couples TRBV18 to TRBJ1-4, with 8 positions matching TRBD1. This CDR3 is built from 15 residues. V trimming: 0 bases; J trimming: 8 bases; junction bases outside the gene matches: 5. Looked up from germline, CDR1 is KGHSH and CDR2 is LQKENI. In DNA form, the CDR3 reads TGTGCCAGCTCACCACCCGGACAGGGCGGGGAAAAACTGTTTTTT. Its translation is CASSPPGQGGEKLFF.

The gene calls are TRBV18 and TRBJ1-6; 8 nucleotides match TRBD1. Germline V gene data show CDR1 as KGHSH and CDR2 as LQKENI. The length of the CDR3 is 15 residues. After removal of 6 bases from V and 9 bases from J, the junction contained 10 bases not matched to a gene. The CDR3 DNA sequence: TGTGCCAGCTCTCCCGGACAGGGCCAAATTTCACCCCTCCACTTT. Its protein is CASSPGQGQISPLHF.

V is TRBV9 and J is TRBJ1-4, with 10 nucleotides matching TRBD1. Per germline, CDR1 SGDLS and CDR2 YYNGEE. V lost 3 bases to trimming and J lost 3 bases; unmatched junction nucleotides: 5. The CDR3 spans 16 residues. CDR3 in DNA: TGTGCCAGCAGCGAGGGACAGGGGATGGCTAATGAAAAACTGTTTTTT. This translates into CASSEGQGMANEKLFF.